This is a list of T cell receptor beta chains from one sample in a study of cytomegalovirus exposure and HLA in healthy donors. TCRdb's table, derived via immunoSEQ multiplex PCR, lists solely in-frame clones and lacks some. The sample yields about 160,000 clones, 68% seen once. What was sequenced was PBMCs. These receptors came from a man aged 50 or older in good health and CMV-seronegative. The CDR3 runs from the conserved cysteine through the conserved F or W. Each record gives: D gene, J gene, V gene, clone size, CDR3 DNA, CDR3 protein. A D gene is named only where the DNA matches it firmly. Part of the rows lack a size; the others show once, few, many or a class for expanded clones.

TRBD1 TRBJ1-1 TRBV5-6 NA TGTGCCAGCAGCATCTCGGGACAGGGTTACACTGAAGCTTTCTTT CASSISGQGYTEAFF
TRBD1 TRBJ1-1 TRBV12-5 NA TGTGCTAGTGGCCGGGGACAGCTGAACACTGAAGCTTTCTTT CASGRGQLNTEAFF
NA TRBJ1-4 TRBV16 NA TGTGCCAGCAGCCGGGACACCAGAAATGAAAAACTGTTTTTT CASSRDTRNEKLFF
NA TRBJ2-2 TRBV5-1 NA TGCGCCAGCAGCTCTGCAGGGAACACCGGGGAGCTGTTTTTT CASSSAGNTGELFF
TRBD1 TRBJ1-1 TRBV18 few TGTGCCAGCTCACCTCAGACAGGGATGAACACTGAAGCTTTCTTT CASSPQTGMNTEAFF
TRBD1 TRBJ1-4 TRBV5-1 few TGCGCCAGCACCTACGCCGGGACAGGGGGCGTAGCTAATGAAAAACTGTTTTTT CASTYAGTGGVANEKLFF
NA TRBJ2-3 TRBV4-1 once TGCGCCAGCAGCCCACGGGGGGCTGGCACAGATACGCAGTATTTT CASSPRGAGTDTQYF
TRBD1 TRBJ2-1 TRBV5-6 once TGTGCCAGCAGCCCCGGGACAGGGCGTCTTACCCCGGTGAATGAGCAGTTCTTC CASSPGTGRLTPVNEQFF
TRBD1 TRBJ1-1 TRBV28 few TGTGCCAGCAGGTTCAGGGGGCGAGTTACTGAAGCTTTCTTT CASRFRGRVTEAFF
TRBD2 TRBJ2-2 TRBV2 NA TGTGCCAGCATAACGGGGGGGCGAACCGGGGAGCTGTTTTTT CASITGGRTGELFF
NA TRBJ1-1 TRBV10-3 few TGTGCCATCAGTGAGTCGCTGGGAGGGTCTGAAGCTTTCTTT CAISESLGGSEAFF
TRBD1 TRBJ1-6 TRBV9 NA TGTGCCAGCGCGCTGGGACAGGGGGCTTATTCACCCCTCCACTTT CASALGQGAYSPLHF
TRBD1 TRBJ1-1 TRBV4-1 NA TGCGCCAGCAGCCAACCGACAGGGGCTAAACTTGAAGCTTTCTTT CASSQPTGAKLEAFF
NA TRBJ2-3 TRBV19 NA TGTGCCAGTAGTATCAGGGGAGATACGCAGTATTTT CASSIRGDTQYF
NA TRBJ1-1 TRBV5-6 few TGTGCCAGCAGGGCCCGACAGACCATGAACACTGAAGCTTTCTTT CASRARQTMNTEAFF
TRBD1 TRBJ1-6 TRBV2 NA TGTGCCAGCAATTTTCCACAGGGGTCGACCTATAATTCACCCCTCCACTTT CASNFPQGSTYNSPLHF
TRBD1 TRBJ1-5 TRBV10-1 many TGCGCCAGCAGACCGACAGGGAATCAGCCCCAGCATTTT CASRPTGNQPQHF
TRBD1 TRBJ1-5 TRBV6-1 NA TGTGCCAGCAGTGGACAGGGCTATCAGCCCCAGCATTTT CASSGQGYQPQHF
TRBD1 TRBJ2-7 TRBV19 NA TGTGCCAGTAGTGGCCGGGACAGGGCCTACGAGCAGTACTTC CASSGRDRAYEQYF
NA TRBJ2-6 TRBV7-2 NA TGTGCCAGCAGCTTAGGCGGGTCCGGGGCCAACGTCCTGACTTTC CASSLGGSGANVLTF
TRBD1 TRBJ1-1 TRBV25-1 few TGTGCCAGCAGTGAACTTACAGGGGCTGAAGCTTTCTTT CASSELTGAEAFF
NA TRBJ1-1 TRBV5-1 NA TGCGCCAGTAAAGTCAGTGACACTGAAGCTTTCTTT CASKVSDTEAFF
TRBD1 TRBJ2-2 TRBV27 NA TGTGCCAGCAGTTTAGGCTTAGGACAGGGGTTCACCGGGGAGCTGTTTTTT CASSLGLGQGFTGELFF
NA TRBJ2-5 TRBV7-3 NA TGTGCCAGCAGCTTATTTCGGGAAGAGACCCAGTACTTC CASSLFREETQYF
NA TRBJ1-5 TRBV6-5 NA TGTGCCAGCAGTTACATGGGGGGGCAGCCCCAGCATTTT CASSYMGGQPQHF